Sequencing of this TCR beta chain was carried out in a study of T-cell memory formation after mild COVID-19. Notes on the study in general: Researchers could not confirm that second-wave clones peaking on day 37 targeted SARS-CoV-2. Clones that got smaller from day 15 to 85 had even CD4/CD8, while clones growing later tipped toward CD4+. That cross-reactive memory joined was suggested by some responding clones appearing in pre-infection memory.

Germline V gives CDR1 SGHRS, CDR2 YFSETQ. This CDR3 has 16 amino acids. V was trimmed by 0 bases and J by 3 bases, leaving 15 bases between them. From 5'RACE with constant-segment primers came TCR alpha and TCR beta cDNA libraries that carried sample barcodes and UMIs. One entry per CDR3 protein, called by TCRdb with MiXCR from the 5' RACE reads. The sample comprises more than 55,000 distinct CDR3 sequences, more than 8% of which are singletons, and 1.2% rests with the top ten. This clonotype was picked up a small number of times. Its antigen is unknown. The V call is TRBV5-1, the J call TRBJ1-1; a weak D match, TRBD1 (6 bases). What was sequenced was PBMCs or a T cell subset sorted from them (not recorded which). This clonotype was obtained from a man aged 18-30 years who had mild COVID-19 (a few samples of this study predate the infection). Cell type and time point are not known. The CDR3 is CASSLGLVGGDTEAFF. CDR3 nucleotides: TGCGCCAGCAGCTTGGGGTTGGTCGGGGGCGACACTGAAGCTTTCTTT.